This T cell receptor (beta chain) was retrieved from a study of T cells in Graves' hyperthyroidism and ophthalmopathy. About the research overall: Any treatment followed the collection of peripheral blood at initial diagnosis.

No ophthalmopathy progression within 18 months constituted stable Graves' hyperthyroidism. Diagnoses were made from clinical symptoms, serum measures (thyroxine and TRAb), thyroid ultrasound and orbital computed tomography. Findings and caveats of the study: The model's output predicted ophthalmopathy at a median of 6.5 months prior to onset.

The CDR3 has 14 amino acids. Germline assignment: CDR1 DFQATT and CDR2 SNEGSKA (reference sequence). V gave up 3 bases and J gave up 6 bases; unmatched junction bases: 6. There are a few counts of this clonotype. Its antigen is not known. TCR beta CDR3 regions were amplified from RNA transcripts. The study used the HTBI primer set for a first-round RT-PCR of the TCR CDR3. TCRdb re-called the multiplex PCR reads with MiXCR, one entry per CDR3 protein. The sample includes about 350,000 distinct CDR3 sequences, approximately 15% of them seen just once. The sequenced material came from blood. This clonotype was obtained from a woman between 25 and 40 years old with Graves' hyperthyroidism. V is TRBV20-1 and J is TRBJ2-1, with TRBD2 matching over 9 bases. The CDR3 reads CSARQLAGLNEQFF. The CDR3 coding sequence is TGCAGTGCTAGGCAACTAGCGGGCCTCAATGAGCAGTTCTTC.